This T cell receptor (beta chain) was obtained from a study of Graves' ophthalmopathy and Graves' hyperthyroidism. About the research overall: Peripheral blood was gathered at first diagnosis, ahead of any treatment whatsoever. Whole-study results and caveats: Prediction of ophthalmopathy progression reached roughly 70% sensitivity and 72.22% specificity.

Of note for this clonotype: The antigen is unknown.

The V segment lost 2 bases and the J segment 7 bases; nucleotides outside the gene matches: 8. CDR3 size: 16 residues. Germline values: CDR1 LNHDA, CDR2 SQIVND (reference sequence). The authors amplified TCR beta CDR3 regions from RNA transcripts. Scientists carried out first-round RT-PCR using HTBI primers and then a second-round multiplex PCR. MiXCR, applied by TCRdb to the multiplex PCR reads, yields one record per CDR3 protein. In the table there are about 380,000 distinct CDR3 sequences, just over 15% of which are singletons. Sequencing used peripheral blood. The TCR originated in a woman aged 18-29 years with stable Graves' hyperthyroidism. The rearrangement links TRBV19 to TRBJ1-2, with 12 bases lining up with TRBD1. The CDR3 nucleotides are TGTGCCAGTAGTATAACTCCGGGACAGGGGGCGAGTGGCTACACCTTC. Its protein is CASSITPGQGASGYTF.